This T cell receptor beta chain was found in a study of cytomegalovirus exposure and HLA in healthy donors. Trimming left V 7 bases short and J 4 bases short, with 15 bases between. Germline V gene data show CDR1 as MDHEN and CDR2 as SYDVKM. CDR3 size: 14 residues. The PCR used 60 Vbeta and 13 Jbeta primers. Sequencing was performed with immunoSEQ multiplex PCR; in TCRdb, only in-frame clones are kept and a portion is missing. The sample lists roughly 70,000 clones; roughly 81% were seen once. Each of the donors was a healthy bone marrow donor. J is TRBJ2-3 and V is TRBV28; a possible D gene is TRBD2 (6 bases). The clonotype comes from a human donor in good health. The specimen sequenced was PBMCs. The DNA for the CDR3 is TGTGCCAGCACCAAGATGCGGGACGCAGATACGCAGTATTTT. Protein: CASTKMRDADTQYF.